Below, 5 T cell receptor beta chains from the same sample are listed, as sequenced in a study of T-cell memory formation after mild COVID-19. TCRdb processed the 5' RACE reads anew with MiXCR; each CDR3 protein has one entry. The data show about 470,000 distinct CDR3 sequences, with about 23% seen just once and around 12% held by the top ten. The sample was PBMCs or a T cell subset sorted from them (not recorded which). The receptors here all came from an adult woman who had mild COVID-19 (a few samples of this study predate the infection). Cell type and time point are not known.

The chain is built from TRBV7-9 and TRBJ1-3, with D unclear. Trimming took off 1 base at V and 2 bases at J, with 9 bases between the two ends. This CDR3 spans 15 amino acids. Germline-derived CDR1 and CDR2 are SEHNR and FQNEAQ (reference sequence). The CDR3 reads CASSLGVGTGNTIYF. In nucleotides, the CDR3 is TGTGCCAGCAGCTTAGGGGTTGGAACTGGAAACACCATATATTTT.

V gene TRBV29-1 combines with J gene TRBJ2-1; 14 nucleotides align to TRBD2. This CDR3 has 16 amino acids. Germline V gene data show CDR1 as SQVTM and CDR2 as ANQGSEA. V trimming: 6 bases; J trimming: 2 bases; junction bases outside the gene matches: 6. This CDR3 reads CSVPTSGRAPYNEQFF. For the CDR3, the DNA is TGCAGCGTACCGACTAGCGGGAGGGCCCCCTACAATGAGCAGTTCTTC.

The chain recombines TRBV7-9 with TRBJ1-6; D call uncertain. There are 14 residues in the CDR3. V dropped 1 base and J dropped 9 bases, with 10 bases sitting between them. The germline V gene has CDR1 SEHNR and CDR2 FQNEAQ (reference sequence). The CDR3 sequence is CASSLDPLGSPLHF. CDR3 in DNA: TGTGCCAGCAGCTTAGATCCATTAGGTTCACCCCTCCACTTT.

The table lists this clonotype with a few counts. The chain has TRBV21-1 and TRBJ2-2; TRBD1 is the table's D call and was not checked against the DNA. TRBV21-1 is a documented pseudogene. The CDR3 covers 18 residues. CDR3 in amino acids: CASKEPWPGGPNTGELFF. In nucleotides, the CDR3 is TGTGCCAGCAAGGAACCATGGCCGGGGGGTCCGAACACCGGGGAGCTGTTTTTT.

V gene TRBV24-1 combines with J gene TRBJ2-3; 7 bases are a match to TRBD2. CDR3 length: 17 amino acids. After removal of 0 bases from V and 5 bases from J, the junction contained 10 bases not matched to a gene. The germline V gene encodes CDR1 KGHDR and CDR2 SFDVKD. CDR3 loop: CATSDLITGGGGDTQYF. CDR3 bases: TGTGCCACCAGTGATTTGATTACGGGAGGAGGAGGAGATACGCAGTATTTT.